Detailed here is one TCR beta chain. Its specificity is not known. Alongside a J-beta primer mix, a sample-barcoded 5' primer served in a second PCR lasting about 6 to 11 cycles. TCRdb called the 5' RACE reads again in MiXCR, with one record for every CDR3 protein. The sample gives 590,000 or so distinct CDR3 sequences, about 30% of which show up once; 15% to 17% is in the top ten. Every donor gave 8.5 to 10 milliliters of peripheral blood. With 3 bases removed from V and 2 bases from J, the gap between germline ends came to 13 bases. CDR1 and CDR2 from the germline V gene are GTSNPN and SVGIG (reference sequence). This CDR3 spans 14 amino acids. This record comes from a study of blood T cells in healthy people across ages. Study results and limitations: Changes seen in expanded clonotypes were possibly confounded by donor CMV status left unknown.

This chain joins TRBV30 and TRBJ1-2; D not certain. The sequenced material came from blood. The source is an elderly woman in good health. The CDR3: CAWRGWGDNYGYTF. CDR3 coding DNA: TGTGCCTGGAGAGGCTGGGGTGACAACTATGGCTACACCTTC.